The 20 T cell receptor beta chains presented below share a single source sample, sequenced in a study of CD8 T cells in ankylosing spondylitis. A single record per CDR3 protein comes from TCRdb applying MiXCR to the 5' RACE reads. The data show some 220,000 distinct CDR3 sequences, less than 9.5% seen once. The sequenced sample consisted of blood, either unsorted or a sorted T cell fraction (not recorded which). Receptor source: a female donor with ankylosing spondylitis or in good health (not recorded which).

This clonotype was picked up many times. J is TRBJ1-5 and V is TRBV6-1; D uncertain. Trimming took 0 bases from V and 4 from J, leaving 7 bases between them. This CDR3 comprises 14 residues. Germline lookup yields CDR1 MNHNS and CDR2 SASEGT. DNA of the CDR3: TGTGCCAGCAGTGAAGCAAATCCTAATCAGCCCCAGCATTTT. Residues: CASSEANPNQPQHF.

This clonotype was counted ten times or more. This chain joins TRBV10-3 and TRBJ2-1; 7 bases are a match to TRBD2. The CDR3 totals 14 residues. Germline V gene lookup returns CDR1 ENHRY and CDR2 SYGVKD. V shed 2 bases, J shed 8 bases, and the junction held 6 bases outside the gene matches. CDR3 sequence: CAISEVGGRYEQFF. In DNA form, the CDR3 reads TGTGCCATCAGTGAGGTGGGAGGGCGGTATGAGCAGTTCTTC.

This clonotype was counted many times. The V call is TRBV20-1, the J call TRBJ2-5, with 9 bases that match TRBD2. CDR3 length equals 16 residues. From germline, CDR1 is DFQATT and CDR2 SNEGSKA (reference sequence). J gave up 5 bases and V 5 bases, and 15 bases lay outside the gene matches. CDR3 sequence reads: CSAGPPLAGRGETQYF. CDR3 sequence (DNA): TGCAGTGCTGGCCCCCCACTAGCGGGCCGCGGGGAGACCCAGTACTTC.

On this clonotype itself: A much more abundant neighbour one base away suggests this may be a read error. V usage is TRBV6-2 or TRBV6-3 and J usage is TRBJ1-3; unclear D gene. V was cut by 0 bases and J by 0 bases, with 12 bases left in between. This CDR3 is 17 amino acids long. The germline gives CDR1 MNHEY, CDR2 SVGEGT. CDR3 sequence reads: CASSYSSRQLSGNTIYF. In DNA form, the CDR3 reads TGTGCCAGCAGTTACTCGAGTCGGCAACTCTCTGGAAACACCATATATTTT.

At least ten counts were recorded for this clonotype. This chain links TRBV9 with TRBJ2-5, with no clear D. V was trimmed by 1 base and J by 2 bases, leaving 6 bases between them. The CDR3 totals 13 residues. Looked up from germline, CDR1 is SGDLS and CDR2 is YYNGEE. The CDR3 sequence is CASSVRLQETQYF. The CDR3, as DNA: TGTGCCAGCAGCGTAAGATTGCAAGAGACCCAGTACTTC.

This clonotype was seen many times. J is TRBJ2-3 and V is TRBV24-1; a weak D match, TRBD2 (5 bases). Trimming took off 4 bases at V and 6 bases at J, with 10 bases between the two ends. This CDR3 comprises 13 residues. Germline V gene sequence: CDR1 KGHDR, CDR2 SFDVKD. The CDR3 DNA follows: TGTGCCACCAGTGACCGCGGGCAGGATACGCAGTATTTT. This codes for CATSDRGQDTQYF.

The rearrangement joins TRBV3-1 to TRBJ2-7, with 9 bases fitting TRBD1. The germline V gene encodes CDR1 LGHDT and CDR2 YNNKEL (reference sequence). With V trimmed by 5 bases and J by 7 bases, 9 bases remained unmatched. The CDR3 totals 14 residues. The CDR3 DNA sequence: TGTGCCAGCAGCTACGGACAGGGGTTTGGGGAGCAGTACTTC. It yields the protein CASSYGQGFGEQYF.

This clonotype was detected ten times or more. The V and J genes are TRBV18 and TRBJ2-1; the D is unclear. The length of the CDR3 is 16 residues. Deletions cut 3 bases from V and 0 bases from J, with 12 bases between. The germline V gene encodes CDR1 KGHSH and CDR2 LQKENI. The CDR3 DNA reads TGTGCCAGCTCACCCCCTAGAGGTACCTCCTACAATGAGCAGTTCTTC. Residues: CASSPPRGTSYNEQFF.

This chain links TRBV29-1 with TRBJ2-1; 7 positions agree with TRBD1. The V segment lost 3 bases and the J segment 10 bases; nucleotides outside the gene matches: 6. The CDR3 has 12 amino acids. The V gene's germline CDR1 is SQVTM and CDR2 ANQGSEA. The CDR3 region has the DNA TGCAGCGTTGACGGAACAGGGGAAGAGCAGTTCTTC. It encodes CSVDGTGEEQFF.

This clonotype was seen many times. The chain links TRBV4-3 to TRBJ1-6, with a weak D call TRBD1 (5 bases). CDR1 is LGHNA, CDR2 YSLEER, per germline. The CDR3 loop spans 15 amino acids. V shed 1 base and J shed 5 bases, with 9 bases lying between them. The CDR3 DNA is TGCGCCAGCAGCCAAGGAACCAGGGATAATTCACCCCTCCACTTT. This gives the protein CASSQGTRDNSPLHF.

This clonotype was detected many times. This chain joins TRBV7-8 and TRBJ1-2, with 8 bases aligning to TRBD1. The trim removed 1 base at V and 8 bases at J, leaving 6 bases unmatched. CDR3 length equals 14 residues. CDR1 and CDR2 (germline): SGHVS, FQNEAQ. The CDR3 is CASSLGQGTWGYTF. The CDR3, as DNA: TGTGCCAGCAGCTTAGGACAGGGGACTTGGGGCTACACCTTC.

This clonotype was counted only a few times. The V gene is TRBV19, the J gene TRBJ1-1, with a weak D call TRBD1 (6 bases). CDR1 LNHDA and CDR2 SQIVND come from the germline V gene (reference sequence). The CDR3 contains 13 residues. The germline V and J ends were trimmed by 8 bases and 0 bases, with 10 bases remaining between them. The CDR3 DNA follows: TGTGCCAGTGGAGGGGGTTTGAACACTGAAGCTTTCTTT. Its protein is CASGGGLNTEAFF.

Ten or more counts support this clonotype. V usage is TRBV15 and J usage is TRBJ2-7, with 9 positions matching TRBD1. Germline CDR1 is LNHNV and CDR2 is YYDKDF (reference sequence). This CDR3 is built from 13 residues. V trimming: 5 bases; J trimming: 4 bases; junction bases outside the gene matches: 3. This chain's CDR3 is CATSQGQGYEQYF. The CDR3 nucleotides are TGTGCCACCAGCCAAGGACAGGGGTACGAGCAGTACTTC.

This clonotype has a count of ten or more. The chain carries TRBV4-3 and TRBJ1-1; 7 positions match TRBD1. Germline CDR1 reads LGHNA; CDR2 reads YSLEER. Unmatched junction bases numbered 3, after V lost 4 bases and J lost 1 base. CDR3 size: 14 residues. The CDR3 region is CASSLQGRNTEAFF. The CDR3 bases are TGCGCCAGCAGCCTACAGGGGAGGAACACTGAAGCTTTCTTT.

This clonotype was seen repeatedly, ten times or more. The rearrangement joins TRBV11-2 to TRBJ2-7; D unclear. This CDR3 comprises 15 residues. Germline-derived CDR1 and CDR2 are SGHAT and FQNNGV. V was trimmed by 5 bases and J by 2 bases, leaving 16 bases between them. CDR3 region: CASSPSGTVPYEQYF. In nucleotides, the CDR3 is TGTGCCAGCAGCCCCAGTGGTACAGTCCCCTACGAGCAGTACTTC.

Many counts were recorded for this clonotype. The chain employs TRBV20-1 and TRBJ1-2, with D possibly being TRBD1 (5 bases). The length of the CDR3 is 13 residues. The V and J ends lost 1 base and 4 bases respectively, with 10 bases between them. CDR1 and CDR2 (germline): DFQATT, SNEGSKA (reference sequence). CDR3 protein: CSARVEGPYGYTF. CDR3 DNA sequence: TGCAGTGCTAGAGTAGAGGGGCCCTATGGCTACACCTTC.

The sample holds many counts of this clonotype. J is TRBJ2-7 and V is TRBV20-1; no reliable D call. The V gene lost 4 bases and the J gene lost 1 base, with 14 bases spanning the gap. CDR1 and CDR2 from the germline V gene are DFQATT and SNEGSKA (reference sequence). The CDR3 contains 14 residues. CDR3 amino acids: CSATTDPRSYEQYF. CDR3 nucleotides: TGCAGTGCTACAACAGATCCCCGATCCTACGAGCAGTACTTC.

The sample holds a few counts of this clonotype. This chain links TRBV20-1 with TRBJ1-1, with D perhaps TRBD1 (6 bases). The CDR3 length is 12 residues. Trimming left V 6 bases short and J 3 bases short, with 11 bases between. Germline CDR1 is DFQATT and CDR2 is SNEGSKA (reference sequence). The CDR3 region is CSATPGDTEAFF. The CDR3 region has the DNA TGCAGTGCCACCCCAGGGGACACTGAAGCTTTCTTT.

For this clonotype: A read error may be the cause here, since a much bigger clone is one base away. The chain combines TRBV6-5 with TRBJ2-3; 12 nucleotides align to TRBD2. V shed 4 bases and J 1 base; nucleotides not matched to a gene: 6. The CDR3 sequence is 17 residues long. Germline CDR1 is MNHEY and CDR2 is SVGAGI. CDR3 region: CASSCRASGRGTDTQYF. The CDR3 nucleotides are TGTGCCAGCAGTTGCAGGGCTAGCGGGAGGGGCACAGATACGCAGTATTTT.

In the case of this clonotype: Possible read error: a much larger clone is one base away. The chain joins TRBV2 to TRBJ2-3; 9 bases fit TRBD1. The J call is doubtful: the DNA matches TRBJ1-5 better. In germline, CDR1 is SNHLY, CDR2 FYNNEI. The CDR3 consists of 15 residues. The CDR3 here is CASTPPGQGRDTQHF. The CDR3 DNA sequence: TGTGCCAGCACCCCTCCGGGACAGGGTAGGGATACGCAGCATTTT.